This entry features one T cell receptor (beta chain) sequence. The antigen is undetermined. It was with 60 Vbeta and 13 Jbeta primers that the PCR ran. The protocol was immunoSEQ multiplex PCR, while the TCRdb copy is restricted to in-frame clones and leaves out a portion. The sample comprises under 150,000 clones, more than 65% of which are singletons, and under 3.5% rests with the top ten. The CDR3 is made up of 11 amino acids. Between the trimmed V and J ends, which lost 7 bases and 6 bases, there was a span of 9 bases. Germline CDR1 and CDR2: LNHDA and SQIVND (reference sequence). These data come from a study of cytomegalovirus exposure and HLA in healthy donors. Findings of the study overall: Three CMV-associated chains proved CMV antigen-specific in vitro. The study carried out a later analysis of TCR beta sequences. It associated under 20,000 of them with specific HLA alleles at a false discovery rate of 0.05. In an earlier analysis, about 87% or about 30%: the productive usage of most TCR beta V segments.

The chain couples TRBV19 to TRBJ1-1, with D tentatively TRBD1 (6 bases). The TCR was taken from a man over 45 in good health and CMV-seronegative. The sequenced sample consisted of PBMCs. The CDR3 nucleotides read TGTGCCAGTACACAGGGCCCTGAAGCTTTCTTT. Its translation: CASTQGPEAFF.